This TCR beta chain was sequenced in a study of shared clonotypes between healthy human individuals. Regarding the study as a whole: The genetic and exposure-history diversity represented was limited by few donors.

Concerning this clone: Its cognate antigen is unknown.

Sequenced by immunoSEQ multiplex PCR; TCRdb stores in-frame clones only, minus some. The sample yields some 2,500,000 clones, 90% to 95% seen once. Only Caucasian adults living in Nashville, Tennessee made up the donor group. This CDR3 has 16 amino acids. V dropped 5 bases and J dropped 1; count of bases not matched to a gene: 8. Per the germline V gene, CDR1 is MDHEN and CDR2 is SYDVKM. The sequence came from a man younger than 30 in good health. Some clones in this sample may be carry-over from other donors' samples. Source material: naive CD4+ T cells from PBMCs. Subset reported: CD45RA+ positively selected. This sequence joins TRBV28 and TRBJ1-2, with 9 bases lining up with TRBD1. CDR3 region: CASSPWTGVLNYGYTF. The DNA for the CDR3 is TGTGCCAGCAGTCCGTGGACAGGGGTCCTTAACTATGGCTACACCTTC.